The 10 T cell receptor beta chains below come from one sample, sequenced in a study of T cell changes during pregnancy in multiple sclerosis. Clones were sequenced by immunoSEQ multiplex PCR, and TCRdb holds only the in-frame ones, with some missing. The table shows 40,000 to 45,000 clones, with around 89% occurring only once. This sample comprised CD4+ T cells from peripheral blood mononuclear cells, obtained in the first trimester of pregnancy. Receptors were obtained from a female donor with multiple sclerosis, enrolled in a pregnancy study.

The gene calls are TRBV12-5 and TRBJ1-1; no clear D gene. Trimming shortened V by 2 bases and J by 8 bases, and 12 bases separated the two germline ends. The germline gives CDR1 LGHNT, CDR2 FRNRAP. The CDR3 has 13 amino acids. The CDR3 loop is CASGLTAGTEAFF. The CDR3 DNA sequence: TGTGCTAGTGGTTTGACAGCAGGAACGGAAGCTTTCTTT.

V usage is TRBV19 and J usage is TRBJ1-1; weak D call: TRBD1 (5 bases). Trimming pared 1 base from V and 6 bases from J, leaving 12 bases between. The CDR3 consists of 14 residues. Germline CDR1 is LNHDA and CDR2 is SQIVND (reference sequence). CDR3 bases: TGTGCCAGTAGTATAGGGAGGGGAAGGGCTGAAGCTTTCTTT. Amino acids: CASSIGRGRAEAFF.

This sequence joins TRBV19 and TRBJ2-7, with 7 nucleotides matching TRBD2. Per the germline V gene, CDR1 is LNHDA and CDR2 is SQIVND (reference sequence). This CDR3 is 14 amino acids long. V lost 10 bases, J lost 3 bases, and 12 bases stayed unmatched. The CDR3 DNA reads as TGTGCCACCGGTAGCGGGTACTTCGGCTACGAGCAGTACTTC. Translation gives CATGSGYFGYEQYF. Variable domain in full (rest from reference TRBV19 and TRBJ2-7): DGGITQSPKYLFRKEGQNVTLSCEQNLNHDAMYWYRQDPGQGLRLIYYSQIVNDFQKGDIAEGYSVSREKKESFPLTVTSAQKNPTAFYLCATGSGYFGYEQYFGPGTRLTVT.

The gene calls are TRBV11-2 and TRBJ1-4, with 8 bases matching TRBD1. This CDR3 has 17 amino acids. The V gene end was trimmed by 3 bases and the J gene end by 1 base; junction bases not matched to a gene: 7. The germline V gene encodes CDR1 SGHAT and CDR2 FQNNGV. The CDR3 is CASSFGQGRITNEKLFF. The CDR3 DNA follows: TGTGCCAGCAGCTTCGGACAGGGCAGAATAACTAATGAAAAACTGTTTTTT. Variable domain in full (rest from reference TRBV11-2 and TRBJ1-4): EAGVAQSPRYKIIEKRQSVAFWCNPISGHATLYWYQQILGQGPKLLIQFQNNGVVDDSQLPKDRFSAERLKGVDSTLKIQPAKLEDSAVYLCASSFGQGRITNEKLFFGSGTQLSVL.

The chain combines TRBV14 with TRBJ1-6, with unresolved D. CDR1 SGHDN and CDR2 FVKESK come from the germline V gene. The CDR3 is 14 amino acids. V was cut by 3 bases and J by 5 bases, with 8 bases left in between. The CDR3 is CASSQDWNNSPLHF. The CDR3 DNA sequence: TGTGCCAGCAGCCAGGACTGGAATAATTCACCCCTCCACTTT.

The rearrangement links TRBV6-1 to TRBJ2-1, with 9 bases that match TRBD2. The germline V gene has CDR1 MNHNS and CDR2 SASEGT. This CDR3 is built from 18 residues. V was pared by 0 bases and J by 0 bases, with 6 bases of the junction left unmatched. The CDR3 DNA sequence: TGTGCCAGCAGTGAAGCGCTTAAGCGGGAGGTCTCCTACAATGAGCAGTTCTTC. As protein: CASSEALKREVSYNEQFF.

This chain uses TRBV5-1 with TRBJ2-2; no reliable D call. Germline CDR1 reads SGHRS; CDR2 reads YFSETQ. The CDR3 covers 15 residues. V was clipped by 4 bases and J by 0 bases, with 10 bases between them. The CDR3 DNA reads TGCGCCAGCAGCGGTAGTGCCTCGAACACCGGGGAGCTGTTTTTT. This gives the protein CASSGSASNTGELFF.

This clone came up once. This chain links TRBV6-1 with TRBJ2-5, with D maybe TRBD1 (6 bases). Germline V lookup: CDR1 MNHNS, CDR2 SASEGT. This CDR3 contains 15 residues. Trimming left V 4 bases short and J 2 bases short, with 14 bases between. CDR3 bases: TGTGCCAGCAGTGGCCACCAGGGGTGGCAAGAGACCCAGTACTTC. Its protein product is CASSGHQGWQETQYF.

This chain uses TRBV7-2 with TRBJ2-6; D might be TRBD2 (6 bases). The CDR3 contains 17 residues. Trimming cost V 6 bases and J 0 bases, with 15 bases left between them. The germline V gene encodes CDR1 SGHTA and CDR2 FQGNSA. Written as DNA, the CDR3 is TGTGCCAGCAGGGGGGGTAGGAGGGACTCTGGGGCCAACGTCCTGACTTTC. Its protein is CASRGGRRDSGANVLTF.

The rearrangement joins TRBV7-2 to TRBJ1-2; TRBD1 aligns across 7 bases. CDR3 length equals 13 residues. Germline loops: CDR1 SGHTA, CDR2 FQGNSA. V shed 8 bases and J 4 bases; nucleotides not matched to a gene: 7. The CDR3 DNA sequence: TGTGCCAGCCGTCGAGGGGGCGCCTATGGCTACACCTTC. Translating it yields CASRRGGAYGYTF.